This is a list of T cell receptor beta chains from one sample in a study of blood T cell repertoires in COVID-19. The table came from immunoSEQ multiplex PCR; TCRdb's copy has only in-frame clones and leaves some out. The sample lists a few hundred thousand clones, more than 70% occurring once. Source material: peripheral blood. These receptors all come from a young man who had recovered from COVID-19. Each CDR3 is given with its conserved first and last residue. Fields, in order: V gene, J gene, D gene, clone size, CDR3 DNA, CDR3 protein. A D gene is named only where the DNA matches it firmly. The size entry is marked missing in some rows and otherwise reads once, few, many or a size class.

TRBV6-4	TRBJ2-3	TRBD2	-	TGTGCCAGCAGTCCTAGCGGGGGGGCCACAGATACGCAGTATTTT	CASSPSGGATDTQYF
TRBV29-1	TRBJ1-1	-	once	TGCAGCGGGCTTAACACTGAAGCTTTCTTT	CSGLNTEAFF
TRBV25-1	TRBJ1-2	-	-	TGTGCCAGCACAATTGGGGCAGGGCCCGAGGAGGGCTACACCTTC	CASTIGAGPEEGYTF
TRBV6-5	TRBJ1-1	-	-	TGTGCCAGCAGTTACGGACAATACACTGAAGCTTTCTTT	CASSYGQYTEAFF
TRBV5-1	TRBJ2-5	-	-	TGCGCCAGCAGCTCGGAGGGAGAGACCCAGTACTTC	CASSSEGETQYF
TRBV5-1	TRBJ1-4	TRBD1	-	TGCGCCAGCAGCTTAGGGGGCGGAGATGAAAAACTGTTTTTT	CASSLGGGDEKLFF
TRBV11-2	TRBJ1-4	-	-	TGTGCCAGCAGCATTACAGTTGATGCAACTAATGAAAAACTGTTTTTT	CASSITVDATNEKLFF
TRBV4-1	TRBJ1-3	-	-	TGCGCCAGCAGCCAAGAGAGCCGCTCTGGAAACACCATATATTTT	CASSQESRSGNTIYF
TRBV6-6	TRBJ1-2	-	-	TGTGCCAGCACCAGGCAGGGGTCCGAAAGAAACTATGGCTACACCTTC	CASTRQGSERNYGYTF
TRBV5-7	TRBJ2-7	-	-	TGTGCCAGCAGCTTTAATCTCACACGCGGAACCCCTACCTACGAGCAGTACTTC	CASSFNLTRGTPTYEQYF
TRBV6-1	TRBJ1-2	-	-	TGTGCCAGCAGTGAGCGGGGGAGCTATGGCTACACCTTC	CASSERGSYGYTF
TRBV11-2	TRBJ2-7	-	-	TGTGCCAGCAGCTTATCCCCGGAGGGCCCCCTCTACGAGCAGTACTTC	CASSLSPEGPLYEQYF
TRBV18	TRBJ2-5	TRBD2	-	TGTGCCAGCTCACCACCCGGACTAGCGGAAGAGACCCAGTACTTC	CASSPPGLAEETQYF
TRBV4-3	TRBJ2-5	TRBD2	-	TGCGCCAGCAGCCCGACTCATAGCGGGGGGTACGAGACCCAGTACTTC	CASSPTHSGGYETQYF
TRBV30	TRBJ1-3	-	-	TGTGCCTGGAGCGCCGCCGGGACTTTAGGAAACACCATATATTTT	CAWSAAGTLGNTIYF
TRBV7-8	TRBJ2-7	-	once	TGTGCCAGCAGCCTGCCGGGCGAGCAGTACTTC	CASSLPGEQYF
TRBV5-4	TRBJ2-7	TRBD1	-	TGTGCCAGCAGCAAAGGGACAGGGAGTAGCTCCTACGAGCAGTACTTC	CASSKGTGSSSYEQYF
TRBV5-6	TRBJ2-7	TRBD1	-	TGTGCCAGCAGCTTTTCACCGGGACAGGGGGCCTACGAGCAGTACTTC	CASSFSPGQGAYEQYF